This T cell receptor (beta chain) stems from a study of blood T cell repertoires in COVID-19. Across the whole study: Collection of acute and convalescent COVID-19 samples took place in the United States, Italy and Spain. From T cells, B-cell-depleted T cells, or PBMCs came the material, which was cDNA or gDNA.

After removal of 0 bases from V and 6 bases from J, the junction contained 4 bases not matched to a gene. This CDR3 region has 16 residues. Per the germline V gene, CDR1 is SGHTA and CDR2 is FQGNSA. This clone showed up just once. In the original workflow: Amplification of reference gene primers provided the estimated nucleated cell counts. TCRdb's copy holds only in-frame clones and misses some; the assay was immunoSEQ multiplex PCR. Clonal size and the V and J genes are those of that table, whereas D and trimming came from the DNA. The sample comprises over 200,000 clones, approximately 89% of which are singletons, and about 5% rests with the top ten.

Material: peripheral blood. The source is a woman between 40 and 55 years old with acute or convalescent COVID-19. This sequence joins TRBV7-2 and TRBJ2-3; TRBD2 matches 12 bases. CDR3 sequence reads: CASSLALAGGADTQYF. The CDR3 region has the DNA TGTGCCAGCAGCTTAGCGCTAGCGGGGGGGGCGGATACGCAGTATTTT.